The TCR beta chain under discussion was sequenced for a study of cytomegalovirus exposure and HLA in healthy donors. Study in general: The same platform used for the 650 to 850 first-cohort repertoires was also used for the 90 to 150 validation repertoires, as a later analysis reported.

The method was immunoSEQ multiplex PCR; TCRdb's version includes in-frame clones alone and lacks a portion of them. The repertoire holds more than 150,000 clones, 75% to 90% seen once, with less than 9% in the top ten. This receptor was identified in a man aged 18 to 30 in good health and CMV-seropositive. Sequencing used PBMCs.

DNA of the CDR3: TGTGCCAGCAGGCTACAGGGGACCCGATCGGGGGTTCGCTATGGCTACACCTTC. It specifies CASRLQGTRSGVRYGYTF. This chain uses TRBV27 with TRBJ1-2, with TRBD1 matching over 7 bases. V was clipped by 6 bases and J by 4 bases; unmatched bases: 20. The CDR3 runs 18 residues. The germline CDR1 and CDR2 sequences are MNHEY and SMNVEV (reference sequence).